The 14 T cell receptor beta chains presented below share a single source sample, sequenced in a study of T cells in Graves' hyperthyroidism and ophthalmopathy. Regions amplified from RNA transcripts were the TCR beta CDR3 regions. Using the HTBI primer set, a first-round RT-PCR was run on the TCR CDR3. TCRdb re-called the multiplex PCR reads through MiXCR, storing one row per CDR3 protein. The sample contains about 720,000 distinct CDR3 sequences, under 20% of which appear only once. Sequencing was carried out using blood. These receptors were taken from a woman aged 50 to 60 with Graves' hyperthyroidism that later progressed to Graves' ophthalmopathy.

At least ten counts were recorded for this clonotype. The chain has TRBV6-1 and TRBJ2-3, with D possibly being TRBD2 (5 bases). Trimming left V 7 bases short and J 5 bases short, with 16 bases between. The CDR3 is 14 residues long. Germline CDR1 reads MNHNS; CDR2 reads SASEGT. The CDR3 DNA sequence: TGTGCCAGCAACACCGGGTTCCGGGGAGATACGCAGTATTTT. Its protein is CASNTGFRGDTQYF.

This clonotype showed up many times. The gene calls are TRBV12-3 or TRBV12-4 and TRBJ2-7; D possibly corresponds to TRBD2 (5 bases). The V end was cut by 2 bases, the J end by 5 bases, with 13 bases between. This CDR3 region has 14 residues. This chain's CDR3 is CASSLRAPGDEQYF. Written as DNA, the CDR3 is TGTGCCAGCAGTTTACGAGCCCCCGGGGACGAGCAGTACTTC.

This chain joins TRBV15 and TRBJ2-7; D unresolved. Deletions cut 3 bases from V and 3 bases from J, with 9 bases between. Germline V lookup: CDR1 LNHNV, CDR2 YYDKDF (reference sequence). The length of the CDR3 is 13 residues. The CDR3 DNA is TGTGCCACCAGCAGGCGGCCCATCTACGAGCAGTACTTC. This translates into CATSRRPIYEQYF.

This clonotype was observed many times. This rearrangement joins TRBV11-2 to TRBJ2-3; 9 nucleotides align to TRBD2. After removal of 2 bases from V and 1 base from J, the junction contained 4 bases not matched to a gene. Looked up from germline, CDR1 is SGHAT and CDR2 is FQNNGV. This CDR3 has 16 amino acids. The CDR3 here is CASSLTVAGGTDTQYF. For the CDR3, the DNA is TGTGCCAGCAGCTTAACGGTAGCGGGGGGCACAGATACGCAGTATTTT.

This clonotype was detected ten times or more. The V call is TRBV2, the J call TRBJ1-5, with 7 bases lining up with TRBD1. This CDR3 comprises 16 residues. Germline lookup yields CDR1 SNHLY and CDR2 FYNNEI. V shed 2 bases and J 6 bases; nucleotides not matched to a gene: 10. CDR3 sequence (DNA): TGTGCCAGCAGTGAACTACGGCACAGGGGTGGTCAGCCCCAGCATTTT. This gives the protein CASSELRHRGGQPQHF.

This clonotype occurred many times. The CDR3 DNA reads as TGTGCCAGCAGCTTAGCCCCAGGGGCGGCCTATGGCTACACCTTC. Translation gives CASSLAPGAAYGYTF. The V call is TRBV11-2, the J call TRBJ1-2; D is perhaps TRBD1 (6 bases). Trimming cost V 1 base and J 4 bases, with 13 bases left between them. CDR1 SGHAT and CDR2 FQNNGV come from the germline V gene. The CDR3 is 15 residues long.

In its sample, this clonotype was seen a few times. The chain joins TRBV20-1 to TRBJ1-1, with a tentative D call TRBD1 (5 bases). Germline V gene sequence: CDR1 DFQATT, CDR2 SNEGSKA (reference sequence). V was clipped by 3 bases and J by 4 bases, with 12 bases between them. This CDR3 region has 13 residues. The CDR3 region is CSASQGLSTEAFF. DNA for the CDR3: TGCAGTGCTAGTCAGGGTCTCTCCACTGAAGCTTTCTTT.

The chain links TRBV4-2 to TRBJ2-7; 10 bases agree with TRBD1. CDR1 LGHNA and CDR2 YNFKEQ come from the germline V gene. V gave up 4 bases and J gave up 5 bases; unmatched junction bases: 5. The CDR3 has 14 amino acids. The CDR3 nucleotides read TGTGCCAGCAGCCCCCGGACAGGGGGGGACGAGCAGTACTTC. Translation: CASSPRTGGDEQYF.

This clonotype was observed at least ten times. V gene TRBV20-1 combines with J gene TRBJ2-5; the match to TRBD2 covers 7 bases. V was pared by 3 bases and J by 5 bases, with 6 bases of the junction left unmatched. This CDR3 region has 13 residues. Germline V gives CDR1 DFQATT, CDR2 SNEGSKA (reference sequence). The CDR3 bases are TGCAGTGCTAGTCTGGCGGGAGACGAGACCCAGTACTTC. Encoded protein: CSASLAGDETQYF.

To note about this clonotype: The junction shows a germline mismatch at one end, possibly a read error. V is TRBV3-1 and J is TRBJ1-1; D unresolved. This CDR3 spans 14 amino acids. Germline values: CDR1 LGHDT, CDR2 YNNKEL (reference sequence). CDR3 region: CATSQDGIGTEAFF. Written as DNA, the CDR3 is TGTGCCACCAGCCAAGACGGCATTGGCACTGAAGCTTTCTTT.

The V call is TRBV6-2 or TRBV6-3, the J call TRBJ2-1; 14 bases are a match to TRBD2. The V gene's germline CDR1 is MNHEY and CDR2 SVGEGT. CDR3 length: 17 amino acids. With V trimmed by 6 bases and J by 6 bases, 10 bases remained unmatched. CDR3 loop: CASSPGLAGVRRNEQFF. The CDR3 nucleotides read TGTGCCAGCAGCCCGGGACTAGCGGGGGTTCGTCGCAATGAGCAGTTCTTC.

Many counts were recorded for this clonotype. The CDR3 region is CASSLRGGQPQHF. DNA for the CDR3: TGTGCCAGCAGCCTCAGGGGAGGTCAGCCCCAGCATTTT. The chain links TRBV12-3 or TRBV12-4 to TRBJ1-5; possibly TRBD1 for D (6 bases). This CDR3 is built from 13 residues. The V gene lost 6 bases and the J gene lost 6 bases, with 12 bases spanning the gap.

This chain connects TRBV6-1 to TRBJ2-3, with TRBD1 as a possible D gene (5 bases). With 6 bases removed from V and 5 bases from J, the gap between germline ends came to 15 bases. In germline, CDR1 is MNHNS, CDR2 SASEGT. This CDR3 comprises 14 residues. The CDR3 loop reads CASSRSFREDTQYF. For the CDR3, the DNA is TGTGCCAGCAGCAGATCCTTCAGGGAAGATACGCAGTATTTT.

The chain joins TRBV29-1 to TRBJ2-2; 7 bases match TRBD2. V lost 6 bases to trimming and J lost 1 base; unmatched junction nucleotides: 11. CDR1 is SQVTM, CDR2 ANQGSEA, per germline. This CDR3 has 16 amino acids. The CDR3 sequence is CSVLGTVAGNTGELFF. The DNA of the CDR3 is TGCAGCGTCCTGGGCACAGTAGCGGGGAACACCGGGGAGCTGTTTTTT.